The 10 T cell receptor beta chains below all came from one sample that was sequenced in a study of cytomegalovirus exposure and HLA in healthy donors. Vbeta (60) and Jbeta (13) primers were used in the PCR. Method: immunoSEQ multiplex PCR; TCRdb's copy keeps in-frame clones and lacks some. The table lists around 140,000 clones, less than 80% of them singletons. The sample was PBMCs. These receptors all stem from a female donor in good health and CMV-seropositive.

This clone came up many times. The chain couples TRBV2 to TRBJ1-1; D is unresolved. V dropped 6 bases and J dropped 1 base, with 6 bases sitting between them. The CDR3 loop spans 12 amino acids. Germline assignment: CDR1 SNHLY and CDR2 FYNNEI. The CDR3 is CASRTPNTEAFF. CDR3 DNA: TGTGCCAGCAGAACACCGAACACTGAAGCTTTCTTT.

This clone has a single count. The J gene is TRBJ1-1, the V gene TRBV14, with unresolved D. The CDR3 extends over 14 amino acids. Trimming pared 4 bases from V and 1 base from J, leaving 10 bases between. CDR1 SGHDN and CDR2 FVKESK come from the germline V gene. CDR3 in amino acids: CASSLWRQNTEAFF. The CDR3 bases are TGTGCCAGCAGCCTATGGCGGCAGAACACTGAAGCTTTCTTT. The full variable domain, rest sourced from reference TRBV14 and TRBJ1-1, is EAGVTQFPSHSVIEKGQTVTLRCDPISGHDNLYWYRRVMGKEIKFLLHFVKESKQDESGMPNNRFLAERTGGTYSTLKVQPAELEDSGVYFCASSLWRQNTEAFFGQGTRLTVV.

The chain couples TRBV18 to TRBJ1-4; D perhaps matches TRBD1 (6 bases). This CDR3 has 16 residues. Germline CDR1 reads KGHSH; CDR2 reads LQKENI. V was clipped by 6 bases and J by 5 bases, with 19 bases between them. The CDR3 DNA reads as TGTGCCAGCTCCCAGGACAGTGGGAAGATCAATGAAAAACTGTTTTTT. Amino acids: CASSQDSGKINEKLFF.

This sequence joins TRBV6-1 and TRBJ1-2; D is undetermined. There are 12 residues in the CDR3. Germline V gives CDR1 MNHNS, CDR2 SASEGT. V shed 7 bases and J shed 0 bases, with 6 bases lying between them. The CDR3 DNA is TGTGCCAGCAAGTCAGCTAACTATGGCTACACCTTC. It yields the protein CASKSANYGYTF.

The rearrangement links TRBV6-5 to TRBJ1-1, with TRBD1 identical over 8 bases. CDR1 is MNHEY, CDR2 SVGAGI, per germline. J gave up 1 base and V 2 bases, and 0 bases lay outside the gene matches. This CDR3 comprises 14 residues. The CDR3 loop reads CASSYGQGNTEAFF. CDR3 coding DNA: TGTGCCAGCAGTTACGGACAGGGGAACACTGAAGCTTTCTTT.

This clone was seen once. The chain couples TRBV6-5 to TRBJ2-1; TRBD2 aligns across 10 bases. The V gene's germline CDR1 is MNHEY and CDR2 SVGAGI. CDR3 length equals 14 residues. Germline trimming cut 5 bases from V and 8 bases from J; bases unmatched to any gene: 6. The CDR3 nucleotides read TGTGCCAGCAGTCGTGCTAGCGGGAGCCATGAGCAGTTCTTC. It encodes CASSRASGSHEQFF.

CDR3 protein: CASSRSASTDTQYF. In DNA, the CDR3 is TGTGCCAGTAGTAGATCAGCGAGCACAGATACGCAGTATTTT. This rearrangement joins TRBV19 to TRBJ2-3; D is unclear. CDR1 is LNHDA, CDR2 SQIVND, per germline (reference sequence). CDR3 size: 14 residues. Trimming stripped 4 bases from V and 0 bases from J, with 8 bases between.

V usage is TRBV6-1 and J usage is TRBJ2-7, with TRBD2 matching over 9 bases. CDR1 is MNHNS, CDR2 SASEGT, per germline. V dropped 4 bases and J dropped 0; count of bases not matched to a gene: 4. The CDR3 runs to 15 residues. CDR3 coding DNA: TGTGCCAGCAGTGTCTATAGCGGGGGCTCCTACGAGCAGTACTTC. Translated: CASSVYSGGSYEQYF.

This clone has a single count. The rearrangement joins TRBV6-6 to TRBJ2-1, with 10 bases lining up with TRBD2. This CDR3 comprises 15 residues. V was clipped by 6 bases and J by 8 bases; unmatched bases: 10. In germline, CDR1 is MNHNY, CDR2 SVGAGI (reference sequence). CDR3 sequence (DNA): TGTGCCAGCAGCCACCCGGGACTAGCGAGCGATGAGCAGTTCTTC. It encodes CASSHPGLASDEQFF.

This sequence joins TRBV10-1 and TRBJ2-7; tentative D call: TRBD2 (7 bases). The CDR3 is 14 residues long. The V end lost 8 bases, the J end lost 2 bases, and 16 bases lay between the germline ends. CDR1 is WNHNN and CDR2 is SYGVQD in the germline V gene (reference sequence). The CDR3: CASRGGGGTYEQYF. DNA for the CDR3: TGCGCCAGCCGTGGGGGGGGCGGAACCTACGAGCAGTACTTC.